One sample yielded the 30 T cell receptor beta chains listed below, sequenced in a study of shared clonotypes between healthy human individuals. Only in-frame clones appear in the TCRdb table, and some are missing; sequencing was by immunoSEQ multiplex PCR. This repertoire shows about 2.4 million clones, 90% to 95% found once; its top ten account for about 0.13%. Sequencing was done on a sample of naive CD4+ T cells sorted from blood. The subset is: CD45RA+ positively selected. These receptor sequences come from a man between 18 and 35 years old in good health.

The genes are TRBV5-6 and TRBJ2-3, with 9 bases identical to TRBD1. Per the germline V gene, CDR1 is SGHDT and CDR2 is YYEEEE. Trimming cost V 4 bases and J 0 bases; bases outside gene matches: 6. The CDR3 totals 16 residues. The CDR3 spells CASSTGGRASTDTQYF. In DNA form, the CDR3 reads TGTGCCAGCAGCACAGGGGGCAGGGCTAGCACAGATACGCAGTATTTT.

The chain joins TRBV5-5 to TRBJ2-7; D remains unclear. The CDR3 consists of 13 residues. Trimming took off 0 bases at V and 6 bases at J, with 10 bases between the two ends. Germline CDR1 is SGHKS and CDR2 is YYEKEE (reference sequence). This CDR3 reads CASSLGPSGEQYF. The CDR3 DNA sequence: TGTGCCAGCAGCTTGGGACCCTCGGGCGAGCAGTACTTC.

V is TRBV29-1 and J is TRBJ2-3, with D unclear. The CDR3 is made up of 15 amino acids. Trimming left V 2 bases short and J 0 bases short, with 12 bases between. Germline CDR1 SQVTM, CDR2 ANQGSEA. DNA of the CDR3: TGCAGCGTTGAAACATCACGGGCTAGCACAGATACGCAGTATTTT. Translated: CSVETSRASTDTQYF.

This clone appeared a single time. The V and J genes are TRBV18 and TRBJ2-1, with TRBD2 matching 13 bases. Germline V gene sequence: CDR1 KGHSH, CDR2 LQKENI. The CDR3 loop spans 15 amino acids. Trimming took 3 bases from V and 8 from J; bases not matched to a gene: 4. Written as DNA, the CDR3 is TGTGCCAGCTCACCGGGGACTAGCGGGAACTATGAGCAGTTCTTC. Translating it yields CASSPGTSGNYEQFF.

CDR3: CAVGQNTGELFF. The CDR3 bases are TGTGCCGTCGGGCAGAACACCGGGGAGCTGTTTTTT. The V call is TRBV2, the J call TRBJ2-2; D remains unclear. CDR3 length equals 12 residues. Germline V gene lookup returns CDR1 SNHLY and CDR2 FYNNEI. The V and J ends lost 11 bases and 1 base respectively, with 8 bases between them.

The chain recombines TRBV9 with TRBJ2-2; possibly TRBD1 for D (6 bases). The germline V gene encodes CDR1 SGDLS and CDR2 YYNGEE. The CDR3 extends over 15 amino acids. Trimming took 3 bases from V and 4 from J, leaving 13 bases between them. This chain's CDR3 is CASSAGQLSTGELFF. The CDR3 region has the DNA TGTGCCAGCAGCGCCGGACAGCTATCCACCGGGGAGCTGTTTTTT.

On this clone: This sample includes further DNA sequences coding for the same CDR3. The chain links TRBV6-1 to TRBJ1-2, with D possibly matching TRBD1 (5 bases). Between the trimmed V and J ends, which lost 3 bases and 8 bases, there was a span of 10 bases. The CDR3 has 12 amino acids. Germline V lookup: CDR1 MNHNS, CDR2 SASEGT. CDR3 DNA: TGTGCCAGCAGTGACAGGGTGGGAGGCTACACCTTC. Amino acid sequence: CASSDRVGGYTF.

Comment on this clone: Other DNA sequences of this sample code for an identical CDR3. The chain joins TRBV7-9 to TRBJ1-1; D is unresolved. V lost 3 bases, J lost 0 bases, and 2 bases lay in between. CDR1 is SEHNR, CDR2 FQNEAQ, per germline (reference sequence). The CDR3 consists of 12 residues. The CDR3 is CASSFVNTEAFF. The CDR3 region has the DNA TGTGCCAGCAGCTTCGTGAACACTGAAGCTTTCTTT. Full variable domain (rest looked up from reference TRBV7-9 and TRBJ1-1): DTGVSQNPRHKITKRGQNVTFRCDPISEHNRLYWYRQTLGQGPEFLTYFQNEAQLEKSRLLSDRFSAERPKGSFSTLEIQRTEQGDSAMYLCASSFVNTEAFFGQGTRLTVV.

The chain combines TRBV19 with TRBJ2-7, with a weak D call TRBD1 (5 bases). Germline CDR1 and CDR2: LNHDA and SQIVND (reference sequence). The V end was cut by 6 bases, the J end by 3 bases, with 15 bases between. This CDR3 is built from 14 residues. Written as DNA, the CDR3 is TGTGCCAGTAGCGACGCAGGGCCTAGCTACGAGCAGTACTTC. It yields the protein CASSDAGPSYEQYF.

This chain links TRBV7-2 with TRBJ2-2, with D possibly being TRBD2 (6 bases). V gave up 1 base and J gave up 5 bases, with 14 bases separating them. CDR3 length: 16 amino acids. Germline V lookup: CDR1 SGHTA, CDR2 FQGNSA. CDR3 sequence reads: CASSLVGGVRTGELFF. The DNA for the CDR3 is TGTGCCAGCAGCTTAGTGGGCGGGGTGAGGACCGGGGAGCTGTTTTTT. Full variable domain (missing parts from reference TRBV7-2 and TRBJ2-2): GAGVSQSPSNKVTEKGKDVELRCDPISGHTALYWYRQSLGQGLEFLIYFQGNSAPDKSGLPSDRFSAERTGGSVSTLTIQRTQQEDSAVYLCASSLVGGVRTGELFFGEGSRLTVL.

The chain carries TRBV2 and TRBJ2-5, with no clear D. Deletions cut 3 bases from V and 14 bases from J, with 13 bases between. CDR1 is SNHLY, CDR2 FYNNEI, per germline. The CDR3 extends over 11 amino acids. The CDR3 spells CASSDNQWPYF. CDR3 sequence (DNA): TGTGCCAGCAGTGACAACCAATGGCCCTACTTC.

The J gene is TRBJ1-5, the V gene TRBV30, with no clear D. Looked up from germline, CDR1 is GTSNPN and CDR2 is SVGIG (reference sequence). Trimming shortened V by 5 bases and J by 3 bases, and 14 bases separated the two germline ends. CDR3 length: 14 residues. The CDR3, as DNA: TGTGCCTGGGGGTCAGGTCGCACCAATCAGCCCCAGCATTTT. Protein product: CAWGSGRTNQPQHF. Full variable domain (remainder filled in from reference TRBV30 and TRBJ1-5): SQTIHQWPATLVQPVGSPLSLECTVEGTSNPNLYWYRQAAGRGLQLLFYSVGIGQISSEVPQNLSASRPQDRQFILSSKKLLLSDSGFYLCAWGSGRTNQPQHFGDGTRLSIL.

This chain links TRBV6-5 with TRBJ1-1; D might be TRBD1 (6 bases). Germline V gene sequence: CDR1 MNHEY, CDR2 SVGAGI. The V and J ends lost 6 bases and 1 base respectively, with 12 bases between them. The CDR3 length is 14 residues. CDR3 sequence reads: CASRPGHQNTEAFF. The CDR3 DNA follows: TGTGCCAGCAGACCGGGACACCAGAACACTGAAGCTTTCTTT.

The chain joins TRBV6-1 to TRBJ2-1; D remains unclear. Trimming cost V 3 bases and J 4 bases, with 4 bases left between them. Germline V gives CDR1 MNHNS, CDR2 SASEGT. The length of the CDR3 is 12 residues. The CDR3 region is CASSDVYNEQFF. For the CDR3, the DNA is TGTGCCAGCAGTGATGTTTACAATGAGCAGTTCTTC.

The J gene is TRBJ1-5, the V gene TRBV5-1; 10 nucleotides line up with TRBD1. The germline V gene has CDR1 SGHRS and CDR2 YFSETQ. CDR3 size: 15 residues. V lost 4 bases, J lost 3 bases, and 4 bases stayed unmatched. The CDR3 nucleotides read TGCGCCAGCAGCGAGGGACAGGGGCTCAATCAGCCCCAGCATTTT. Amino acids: CASSEGQGLNQPQHF.

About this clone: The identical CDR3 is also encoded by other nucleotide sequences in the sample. CDR3 DNA: TGTGCCAGCAGTCGCACAGGGCTCACTGAAGCTTTCTTT. This gives the protein CASSRTGLTEAFF. The chain joins TRBV6-5 to TRBJ1-1; TRBD1 is a possible D gene (6 bases). V was pared by 5 bases and J by 4 bases, with 11 bases between. Germline-derived CDR1 and CDR2 are MNHEY and SVGAGI. The CDR3 has 13 residues.

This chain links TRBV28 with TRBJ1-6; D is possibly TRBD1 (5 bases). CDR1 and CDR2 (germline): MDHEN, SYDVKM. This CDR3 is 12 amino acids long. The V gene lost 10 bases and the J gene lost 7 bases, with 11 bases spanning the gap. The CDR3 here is CAIWTNNSPLHF. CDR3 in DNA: TGTGCCATCTGGACAAACAATTCACCCCTCCACTTT.

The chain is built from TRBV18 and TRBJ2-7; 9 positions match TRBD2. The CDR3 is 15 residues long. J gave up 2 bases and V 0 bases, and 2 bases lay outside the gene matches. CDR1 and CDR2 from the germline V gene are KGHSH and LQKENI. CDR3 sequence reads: CASSPPGGRAYEQYF. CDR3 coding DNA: TGTGCCAGCTCACCACCGGGCGGGAGGGCCTACGAGCAGTACTTC.

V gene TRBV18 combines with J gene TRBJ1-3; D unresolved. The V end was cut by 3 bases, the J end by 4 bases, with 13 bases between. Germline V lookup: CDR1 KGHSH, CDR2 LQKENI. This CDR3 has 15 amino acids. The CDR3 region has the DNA TGTGCCAGCTCACCCCTACAGAGTCTCGGAAACACCATATATTTT. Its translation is CASSPLQSLGNTIYF.

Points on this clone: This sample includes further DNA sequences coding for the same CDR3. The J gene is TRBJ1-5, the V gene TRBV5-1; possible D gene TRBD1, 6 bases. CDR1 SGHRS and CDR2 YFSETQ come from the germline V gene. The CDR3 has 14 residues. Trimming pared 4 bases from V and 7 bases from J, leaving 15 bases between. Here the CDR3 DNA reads TGCGCCAGCAGCCGGGGGGGCCCAGGACAGCCCCAGCATTTT. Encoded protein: CASSRGGPGQPQHF.

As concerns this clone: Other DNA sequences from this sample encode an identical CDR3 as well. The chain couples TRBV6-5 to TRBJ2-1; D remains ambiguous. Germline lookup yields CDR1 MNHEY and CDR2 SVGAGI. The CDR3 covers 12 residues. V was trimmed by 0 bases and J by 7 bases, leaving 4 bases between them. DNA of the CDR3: TGTGCCAGCAGTTACTCGGGGAATGAGCAGTTCTTC. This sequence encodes CASSYSGNEQFF.

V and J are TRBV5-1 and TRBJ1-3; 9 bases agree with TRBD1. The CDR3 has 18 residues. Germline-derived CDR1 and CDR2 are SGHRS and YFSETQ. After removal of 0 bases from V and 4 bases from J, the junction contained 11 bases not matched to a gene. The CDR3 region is CASSLETTQGARGNTIYF. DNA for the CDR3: TGCGCCAGCAGCTTGGAAACTACACAGGGGGCGAGGGGAAACACCATATATTTT.

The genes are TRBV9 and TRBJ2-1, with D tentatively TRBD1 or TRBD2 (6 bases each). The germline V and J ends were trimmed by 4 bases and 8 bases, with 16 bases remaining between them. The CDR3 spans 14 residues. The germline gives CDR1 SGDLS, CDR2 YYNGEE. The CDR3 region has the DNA TGTGCCAGCAGCCTACATCGAGGGGGGTATGAGCAGTTCTTC. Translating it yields CASSLHRGGYEQFF. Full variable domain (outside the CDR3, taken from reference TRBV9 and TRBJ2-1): DSGVTQTPKHLITATGQRVTLRCSPRSGDLSVYWYQQSLDQGLQFLIQYYNGEERAKGNILERFSAQQFPDLHSELNLSSLELGDSALYFCASSLHRGGYEQFFGPGTRLTVL.

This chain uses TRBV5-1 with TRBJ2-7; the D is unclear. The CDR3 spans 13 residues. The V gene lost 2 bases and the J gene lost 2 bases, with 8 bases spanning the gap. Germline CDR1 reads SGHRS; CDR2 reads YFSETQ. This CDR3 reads CASSFDGAYEQYF. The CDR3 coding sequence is TGCGCCAGCAGCTTCGACGGAGCCTACGAGCAGTACTTC.

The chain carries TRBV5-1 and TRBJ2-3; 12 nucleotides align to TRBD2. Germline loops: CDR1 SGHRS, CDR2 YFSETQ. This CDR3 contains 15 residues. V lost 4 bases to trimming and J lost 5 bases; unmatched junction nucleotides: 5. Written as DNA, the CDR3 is TGCGCCAGCAGCCTTGCTAGCGGGGGGGGAGATACGCAGTATTTT. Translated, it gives CASSLASGGGDTQYF.

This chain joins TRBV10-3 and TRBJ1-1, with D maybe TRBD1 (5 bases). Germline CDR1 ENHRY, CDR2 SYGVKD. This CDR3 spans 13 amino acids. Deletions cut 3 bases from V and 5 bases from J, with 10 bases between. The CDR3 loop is CAISEGVWTEAFF. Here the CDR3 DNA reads TGTGCCATCAGTGAAGGGGTTTGGACTGAAGCTTTCTTT.

This CDR3 reads CASSQGRVEQFF. CDR3 sequence (DNA): TGTGCCAGCAGCCAAGGAAGGGTTGAGCAGTTCTTC. This chain links TRBV14 with TRBJ2-1; D is uncertain. Trimming took 1 base from V and 9 from J, leaving 7 bases between them. The CDR3 length is 12 residues. CDR1 and CDR2 (germline): SGHDN, FVKESK.

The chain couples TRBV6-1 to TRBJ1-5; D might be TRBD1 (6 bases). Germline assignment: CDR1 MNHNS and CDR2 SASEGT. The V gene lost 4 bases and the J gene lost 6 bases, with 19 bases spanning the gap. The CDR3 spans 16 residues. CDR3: CASSATGTLGGQPQHF. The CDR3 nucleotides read TGTGCCAGCAGTGCAACAGGGACGTTAGGTGGTCAGCCCCAGCATTTT.

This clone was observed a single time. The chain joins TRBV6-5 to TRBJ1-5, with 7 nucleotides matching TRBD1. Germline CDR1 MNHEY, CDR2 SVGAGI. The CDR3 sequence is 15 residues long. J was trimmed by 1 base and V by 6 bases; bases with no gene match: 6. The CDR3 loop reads CASSLLTGSNQPQHF. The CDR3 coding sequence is TGTGCCAGCAGCCTTCTGACAGGGAGCAATCAGCCCCAGCATTTT.

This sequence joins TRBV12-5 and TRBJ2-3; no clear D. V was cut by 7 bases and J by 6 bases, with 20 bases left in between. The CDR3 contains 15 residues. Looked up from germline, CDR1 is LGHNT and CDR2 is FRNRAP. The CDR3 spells CASAPDLLKSDTQYF. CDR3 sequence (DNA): TGTGCTAGTGCCCCGGACCTCCTCAAGTCCGATACGCAGTATTTT.